A single sample is the source of the 15 T cell receptor beta chains below, sequenced in a study of OX40 agonist ivuxolimab in advanced cancers. Clones were sequenced by immunoSEQ multiplex PCR, and TCRdb holds only the in-frame ones, with some missing. The profile shows fewer than 90,000 clones, 85% of them singletons. Sequencing was performed on CD4+ or CD8+ T cells sorted from blood, taken in a trial of the OX40 agonist ivuxolimab. These receptors were obtained from an adult with an advanced solid tumor such as melanoma, head and neck, liver or kidney cancer.

This sequence joins TRBV5-5 and TRBJ1-6, with D maybe TRBD1 (5 bases). CDR1 is SGHKS and CDR2 is YYEKEE in the germline V gene (reference sequence). The germline V and J ends were trimmed by 0 bases and 7 bases, with 11 bases remaining between them. The CDR3 covers 15 residues. CDR3 in amino acids: CASSLDTGQNSPLHF. The CDR3 DNA reads TGTGCCAGCAGCTTGGACACGGGGCAAAATTCACCCCTCCACTTT.

The chain links TRBV9 to TRBJ1-1; D gene ambiguous. CDR1 is SGDLS and CDR2 is YYNGEE in the germline V gene. The CDR3 contains 14 residues. Trimming shortened V by 4 bases and J by 4 bases, and 14 bases separated the two germline ends. CDR3 loop: CASSPVNDSTEAFF. Here the CDR3 DNA reads TGTGCCAGCAGCCCCGTTAATGATTCCACTGAAGCTTTCTTT. Supplemented by reference TRBV9 and TRBJ1-1, the full variable domain reads DSGVTQTPKHLITATGQRVTLRCSPRSGDLSVYWYQQSLDQGLQFLIQYYNGEERAKGNILERFSAQQFPDLHSELNLSSLELGDSALYFCASSPVNDSTEAFFGQGTRLTVV.

V usage is TRBV7-2 and J usage is TRBJ2-3; D may correspond to TRBD1 or TRBD2 (5 bases each). V lost 1 base to trimming and J lost 7 bases, with 15 bases between them. CDR3 size: 15 residues. Germline V gene sequence: CDR1 SGHTA, CDR2 FQGNSA. CDR3 coding DNA: TGTGCCAGCAGCTTAGTAGGGGATAGCGCAAATACGCAGTATTTT. It is translated as CASSLVGDSANTQYF.

The chain employs TRBV11-3 and TRBJ1-5; tentative D call: TRBD1 (5 bases). The V gene lost 5 bases and the J gene lost 5 bases, with 10 bases spanning the gap. Germline V gene data show CDR1 as SGHNT and CDR2 as YENEEA. The CDR3 extends over 13 amino acids. As DNA, the CDR3 is TGTGCCAGCAGCGGGGGAAATCATCAGCCCCAGCATTTT. Amino acid sequence: CASSGGNHQPQHF.

This clone was counted a few times. Other DNA sequences in this specimen translate into the identical CDR3. J is TRBJ2-5 and V is TRBV11-2, with D uncertain. Germline V gene sequence: CDR1 SGHAT, CDR2 FQNNGV. CDR3 length equals 13 residues. Between the trimmed V and J ends, which lost 0 bases and 3 bases, there was a span of 5 bases. In nucleotides, the CDR3 is TGTGCCAGCAGCTTAGAGCCCGAAGAGACCCAGTACTTC. This sequence encodes CASSLEPEETQYF.

The count of this clone is one. This chain links TRBV5-1 with TRBJ2-4, with 7 nucleotides matching TRBD1. From germline, CDR1 is SGHRS and CDR2 YFSETQ. After removal of 2 bases from V and 2 bases from J, the junction contained 13 bases not matched to a gene. This CDR3 is 18 amino acids long. The CDR3 DNA is TGCGCCAGCAGCTTTAACAGGGGCGGAATGTTAACCAAAAACATTCAGTACTTC. This translates into CASSFNRGGMLTKNIQYF.

The chain uses TRBV9 and TRBJ1-4; the D gene is possibly TRBD1 (6 bases). CDR3 length equals 15 residues. V was clipped by 0 bases and J by 8 bases, with 14 bases between them. Germline CDR1 and CDR2: SGDLS and YYNGEE. DNA for the CDR3: TGTGCCAGCAGCGTAGGTTATGCAGGGGACGAAAAACTGTTTTTT. This codes for CASSVGYAGDEKLFF.

V is TRBV9 and J is TRBJ2-7; 9 nucleotides align to TRBD2. The CDR3 has 13 residues. CDR1 SGDLS and CDR2 YYNGEE come from the germline V gene. The J segment lost 7 bases and the V segment lost 0 bases, leaving 2 bases of the junction unmatched. CDR3 nucleotides: TGTGCCAGCAGCGTAGGCGGGGGGGGTGAGCAGTACTTC. Amino acids: CASSVGGGGEQYF.

The rearrangement links TRBV7-3 to TRBJ2-2; the D is unclear. CDR1 is SGHTA, CDR2 FQGTGA, per germline. Trimming took 6 bases from V and 4 from J, leaving 9 bases between them. The CDR3 is 13 amino acids. In nucleotides, the CDR3 is TGTGCCAGCAGTAAGGGCAGCACCGGGGAGCTGTTTTTT. The encoded protein is CASSKGSTGELFF.

This clone has only a few counts. The chain combines TRBV4-1 with TRBJ1-2, with D hard to call. CDR1 is MGHRA, CDR2 YSYEKL, per germline. The CDR3 is 14 amino acids. V lost 6 bases and J lost 2, with 13 bases in between. The CDR3 DNA reads TGCGCCAGCAGGGATCTGGACGGAAACTATGGCTACACCTTC. Its protein product is CASRDLDGNYGYTF.

Ten or more counts support this clone. The chain uses TRBV27 and TRBJ2-2; 11 bases are shared with TRBD2. CDR1 is MNHEY, CDR2 SMNVEV, per germline (reference sequence). J gave up 4 bases and V 4 bases, and 5 bases lay outside the gene matches. The CDR3 is 16 amino acids. The CDR3 region is CASSYSGTSGTGELFF. CDR3 sequence (DNA): TGTGCCAGCAGTTACTCCGGGACTAGCGGCACCGGGGAGCTGTTTTTT.

The chain is built from TRBV27 and TRBJ2-7, with D uncertain. The V gene's germline CDR1 is MNHEY and CDR2 SMNVEV (reference sequence). V lost 4 bases, J lost 11 bases, and 12 bases lay in between. The CDR3 length is 11 residues. CDR3 amino acids: CASSSIQRKYF. Here the CDR3 DNA reads TGTGCCAGCAGTTCCATACAAAGGAAGTACTTC.

V gene TRBV11-3 combines with J gene TRBJ1-1; TRBD1 is a possible D gene (5 bases). Germline V gene sequence: CDR1 SGHNT, CDR2 YENEEA. CDR3 length: 12 amino acids. Trimming left V 2 bases short and J 8 bases short, with 9 bases between. This chain's CDR3 is CASSLQGEEAFF. The CDR3 DNA reads as TGTGCCAGCAGCTTACAGGGTGAAGAAGCTTTCTTT.

In this sample, this clone turned up once. The chain employs TRBV9 and TRBJ2-3; D is unclear. This CDR3 is built from 12 residues. Germline V CDR1 and CDR2: SGDLS, YYNGEE. V lost 2 bases, J lost 0 bases, and 1 base lay in between. CDR3 amino acids: CASSVSTDTQYF. Written as DNA, the CDR3 is TGTGCCAGCAGCGTTAGCACAGATACGCAGTATTTT.

CDR3 amino acids: CASSLDADRNYGYTF. DNA for the CDR3: TGTGCCAGCAGCTTAGATGCGGATAGAAACTATGGCTACACCTTC. The chain recombines TRBV7-2 with TRBJ1-2; the D is unclear. This CDR3 has 15 residues. V was cut by 1 base and J by 2 bases, with 11 bases left in between. CDR1 is SGHTA, CDR2 FQGNSA, per germline.